Following are 21 T cell receptor beta chains from one sample sequenced in a study of T-cell memory formation after mild COVID-19. Each CDR3 protein gets one entry after TCRdb re-called the 5' RACE reads with MiXCR. This table holds some 450,000 distinct CDR3 sequences, approximately 19% found once. Sequencing was performed on PBMCs or a T cell subset sorted from them (not recorded which). These TCRs come from a man aged 18-30 years who had mild COVID-19 (a few samples of this study predate the infection). Cell type and time point are not known.

The chain joins TRBV5-6 to TRBJ1-2; D remains unclear. V was shortened by 0 bases and J by 6 bases, with 3 bases between the two germline ends. The CDR3 runs 11 residues. Looked up from germline, CDR1 is SGHDT and CDR2 is YYEEEE. The CDR3: CASSLANGYTF. The CDR3 nucleotides read TGTGCCAGCAGCTTGGCGAATGGCTACACCTTC.

The chain has TRBV5-6 and TRBJ2-1; the D gene is possibly TRBD1 (6 bases). CDR1 SGHDT and CDR2 YYEEEE come from the germline V gene. The CDR3 consists of 13 residues. Trimming removed 2 bases from V and 4 bases from J, with 7 bases in between. CDR3 coding DNA: TGTGCCAGCAGCTTCGGACAGTACAATGAGCAGTTCTTC. Translating gives CASSFGQYNEQFF.

This clonotype was counted at least ten times. The V gene is TRBV7-3, the J gene TRBJ2-1, with a weak D call TRBD2 (5 bases). Deletions cut 5 bases from V and 10 bases from J, with 12 bases between. Germline V CDR1 and CDR2: SGHTA, FQGTGA. CDR3 length: 12 amino acids. The CDR3 DNA sequence: TGTGCCAGCAGCCTTGGACTCGGGGAGCAGTTCTTC. It is translated as CASSLGLGEQFF.

The table lists this clonotype with a few counts. This chain uses TRBV20-1 with TRBJ1-3; D call uncertain. Deletions cut 6 bases from V and 4 bases from J, with 13 bases between. CDR3 length: 13 residues. CDR1 is DFQATT and CDR2 is SNEGSKA in the germline V gene (reference sequence). CDR3 in amino acids: CSASARRGNTIYF. Written as DNA, the CDR3 is TGCAGTGCCTCGGCTAGGAGGGGAAACACCATATATTTT.

The rearrangement links TRBV19 to TRBJ1-6, with D uncertain. V dropped 0 bases and J dropped 0 bases, with 9 bases sitting between them. Germline lookup yields CDR1 LNHDA and CDR2 SQIVND (reference sequence). This CDR3 region has 17 residues. CDR3 nucleotide sequence: TGTGCCAGTAGTATAGATCCGAGGAGCTCCTATAATTCACCCCTCCACTTT. Amino acids: CASSIDPRSSYNSPLHF.

This clonotype showed up many times. The chain is built from TRBV7-2 and TRBJ2-1; 9 nucleotides align to TRBD2. This CDR3 comprises 15 residues. The germline V gene has CDR1 SGHTA and CDR2 FQGNSA. The V segment lost 2 bases and the J segment 2 bases; nucleotides outside the gene matches: 1. The CDR3 sequence is CASSLSGGTYNEQFF. DNA for the CDR3: TGTGCCAGCAGCTTAAGCGGGGGGACCTACAATGAGCAGTTCTTC.

The V call is TRBV3-1, the J call TRBJ2-7; D gene unclear. The germline V gene encodes CDR1 LGHDT and CDR2 YNNKEL (reference sequence). The CDR3 consists of 15 residues. Trimming took off 0 bases at V and 2 bases at J, with 11 bases between the two ends. DNA of the CDR3: TGTGCCAGCAGCCAAGAACGCGATCCGGCCTACGAGCAGTACTTC. Protein sequence: CASSQERDPAYEQYF.

The gene calls are TRBV12-3 or TRBV12-4 and TRBJ2-2; 11 nucleotides match TRBD2. The length of the CDR3 is 16 residues. J lost 2 bases, V lost 5 bases, and 4 bases had no gene match. The DNA of the CDR3 is TGTGCCAGCAGTGCCCTAGCGGGGGGAAACACCGGGGAGCTGTTTTTT. As protein: CASSALAGGNTGELFF.

This clonotype was detected many times. This chain uses TRBV5-1 with TRBJ2-5, with D perhaps matching TRBD1 (6 bases). Looked up from germline, CDR1 is SGHRS and CDR2 is YFSETQ. The CDR3 is made up of 13 amino acids. Deletions cut 4 bases from V and 5 bases from J, with 12 bases between. CDR3 loop: CASSGTGLETQYF. The CDR3 DNA follows: TGCGCCAGCAGCGGCACAGGGTTGGAGACCCAGTACTTC.

This chain joins TRBV6-2 or TRBV6-3 and TRBJ1-2; D is uncertain. Germline V gives CDR1 MNHEY, CDR2 SVGEGT. V gave up 7 bases and J gave up 4 bases, with 13 bases separating them. This CDR3 comprises 13 residues. CDR3 nucleotide sequence: TGTGCCAGCATCGCTTCGCGCGGCTATGGCTACACCTTC. As protein: CASIASRGYGYTF.

This chain joins TRBV6-2 or TRBV6-3 and TRBJ1-6; D is unclear. V lost 6 bases, J lost 10 bases, and 13 bases lay in between. CDR1 and CDR2 (germline): MNHEY, SVGEGT. The CDR3 spans 13 residues. The DNA for the CDR3 is TGTGCCAGCAGCCGAAATATAAACTCACCCCTCCACTTT. The encoded protein is CASSRNINSPLHF.

A few counts support this clonotype. Mismatch with germline at one junction end may stem from a read error. This chain's CDR3 is CASSLTDGWSTQYF. CDR3 bases: TGTGCCAGCAGTTTAACGGACGGTTGGAGTACGCAGTATTTT. V and J are TRBV7-3 and TRBJ2-3; no reliable D call. The CDR3 runs to 14 residues. Germline V gives CDR1 SGHTA, CDR2 FQGTGA.

V usage is TRBV5-5 and J usage is TRBJ1-1; no clear D. Germline CDR1 SGHKS, CDR2 YYEKEE (reference sequence). With 1 base removed from V and 2 bases from J, the gap between germline ends came to 12 bases. This CDR3 is built from 15 residues. The CDR3 DNA sequence: TGTGCCAGCAGCTTGCTGTACAGCACAAACACTGAAGCTTTCTTT. Translating it yields CASSLLYSTNTEAFF.

This clonotype was detected many times. The CDR3 nucleotides are TGCAGTGCTAGAGATGTGACGGGTTCGGCCCCAGATACGCAGTATTTT. This codes for CSARDVTGSAPDTQYF. This chain joins TRBV20-1 and TRBJ2-3, with unresolved D. V was cut by 0 bases and J by 4 bases, with 17 bases left in between. Looked up from germline, CDR1 is DFQATT and CDR2 is SNEGSKA (reference sequence). The CDR3 is 16 amino acids.

This CDR3 reads CATSGWTGEKTQYF. CDR3 nucleotides: TGTGCCACCAGCGGCTGGACAGGGGAAAAGACCCAGTACTTC. This chain links TRBV15 with TRBJ2-5; 9 bases agree with TRBD1. From germline, CDR1 is LNHNV and CDR2 YYDKDF (reference sequence). V trimming: 5 bases; J trimming: 6 bases; junction bases outside the gene matches: 7. The CDR3 is 14 amino acids.

The V and J genes are TRBV9 and TRBJ2-2, with 8 bases identical to TRBD1. In germline, CDR1 is SGDLS, CDR2 YYNGEE. Losses at the gene ends were 0 bases for V and 6 bases for J; bases not matched to a gene: 4. The CDR3 consists of 15 residues. Written as DNA, the CDR3 is TGTGCCAGCAGCGTAGACCAGGGGGCGTCCGGGGAGCTGTTTTTT. Translating gives CASSVDQGASGELFF.

This clonotype came up a few times. The V gene is TRBV7-6, the J gene TRBJ1-1, with TRBD1 matching over 9 bases. This CDR3 is built from 17 residues. V lost 5 bases, J lost 0 bases, and 10 bases stayed unmatched. Germline V gene data show CDR1 as SGHVS and CDR2 as FNYEAQ. Here the CDR3 reads CASSPDRGSGMNTEAFF. The CDR3 nucleotides are TGTGCCAGCAGCCCGGACAGGGGAAGTGGGATGAACACTGAAGCTTTCTTT.

The J gene is TRBJ2-6, the V gene TRBV18; D ambiguous. Germline assignment: CDR1 KGHSH and CDR2 LQKENI. This CDR3 contains 19 residues. V lost 3 bases and J lost 2, with 20 bases in between. CDR3 region: CASSPHDISSFTGANVLTF. The DNA of the CDR3 is TGTGCCAGCTCACCTCACGATATTAGCAGTTTCACTGGGGCCAACGTCCTGACTTTC.

The CDR3 loop is CASSHYLGQGTYGYTF. The CDR3 DNA reads TGTGCCAGCAGCCATTACCTCGGACAGGGGACCTATGGCTACACCTTC. This chain uses TRBV4-2 with TRBJ1-2; 9 nucleotides match TRBD1. V lost 3 bases, J lost 4 bases, and 9 bases stayed unmatched. The CDR3 extends over 16 amino acids. Germline V gene lookup returns CDR1 LGHNA and CDR2 YNFKEQ.

The chain links TRBV20-1 to TRBJ2-1; D possibly corresponds to TRBD2 (6 bases). Germline lookup yields CDR1 DFQATT and CDR2 SNEGSKA (reference sequence). The CDR3 length is 11 residues. V lost 5 bases, J lost 5 bases, and 7 bases lay in between. In DNA, the CDR3 is TGCAGTGCTCGGAGGGACAATGAGCAGTTCTTC. Translating it yields CSARRDNEQFF.

This clonotype was counted between two and nine times. The chain recombines TRBV13 with TRBJ1-6, with a tentative D call TRBD1 (5 bases). Trimming stripped 5 bases from V and 8 bases from J, with 7 bases between. Per the germline V gene, CDR1 is PRHDT and CDR2 is FYEKMQ (reference sequence). The CDR3 runs 12 residues. DNA for the CDR3: TGTGCCAGCAGCGGGGGACATTCACCCCTCCACTTT. Protein product: CASSGGHSPLHF. The complete variable domain, with remaining parts taken from reference TRBV13 and TRBJ1-6, reads AAGVIQSPRHLIKEKRETATLKCYPIPRHDTVYWYQQGPGQDPQFLISFYEKMQSDKGSIPDRFSAQQFSDYHSELNMSSLELGDSALYFCASSGGHSPLHFGNGTRLTVT.